These 27 T cell receptor beta chains came from one sample sequenced in a study of T cells in tumors after PD-1 blockade. Repertoires were generated with immunoSEQ multiplex PCR, while TCRdb's copy carries only in-frame clones and drops some. The repertoire has fewer than 8,000 clones, around two thirds of them found once; the top ten carry 7% to 10%. Sequencing was performed on tumor tissue, taken after anti-PD-1 treatment. These TCRs come from a human donor with basal cell carcinoma.

The chain links TRBV12-3 or TRBV12-4 to TRBJ2-2; D is unclear. This CDR3 is built from 11 residues. V was cut by 5 bases and J by 9 bases, with 7 bases left in between. CDR3 in amino acids: CASSPARELFF. The CDR3 DNA is TGTGCCAGCAGTCCGGCCCGGGAGCTGTTTTTT.

The rearrangement uses TRBV4-1 and TRBJ1-1; D gene uncertain. The germline CDR1 and CDR2 sequences are MGHRA and YSYEKL. The CDR3 covers 13 residues. Trimming left V 4 bases short and J 0 bases short, with 6 bases between. The CDR3 DNA is TGCGCCAGCAGCCGGATAATGAACACTGAAGCTTTCTTT. Translated, it gives CASSRIMNTEAFF.

This sequence joins TRBV27 and TRBJ2-5; D not resolved. Germline V CDR1 and CDR2: MNHEY, SMNVEV (reference sequence). V dropped 0 bases and J dropped 0 bases, with 14 bases sitting between them. CDR3 length: 17 amino acids. This chain's CDR3 is CASSLSDGRRYQETQYF. In DNA form, the CDR3 reads TGTGCCAGCAGTTTATCGGATGGACGGCGCTACCAAGAGACCCAGTACTTC.

This clone came up a few times. For the CDR3, the DNA is TGTGCCAGCAGCCAAGTTAGCGCGGGGGCTGGAGAAAAACTGTTTTTT. This sequence encodes CASSQVSAGAGEKLFF. The rearrangement uses TRBV4-2 and TRBJ1-4, with D perhaps matching TRBD1 (6 bases). The length of the CDR3 is 16 residues. Trimming took 1 base from V and 8 from J, leaving 17 bases between them. Germline values: CDR1 LGHNA, CDR2 YNFKEQ.

The chain uses TRBV6-5 and TRBJ1-2, with 7 bases aligning to TRBD1. Germline V CDR1 and CDR2: MNHEY, SVGAGI. This CDR3 has 14 amino acids. Trimming took 2 bases from V and 4 from J; bases not matched to a gene: 4. CDR3 coding DNA: TGTGCCAGCAGTTACGACAGGGCCCCCTATGGCTACACCTTC. Residues: CASSYDRAPYGYTF.

The V gene is TRBV5-6, the J gene TRBJ1-6; D remains unclear. CDR1 and CDR2 from the germline V gene are SGHDT and YYEEEE. This CDR3 spans 12 amino acids. V dropped 4 bases and J dropped 12 bases, with 11 bases sitting between them. The CDR3 DNA reads TGTGCCAGCAGCCTCCAGTTCGAACCCCTCCACTTT. It yields the protein CASSLQFEPLHF.

The chain employs TRBV3-1 (or the pseudogene TRBV3-2) and TRBJ1-2, with TRBD1 matching over 9 bases. V lost 1 base, J lost 5 bases, and 2 bases stayed unmatched. CDR1 LGHDT and CDR2 YNNKEL come from the germline V gene (reference sequence). The CDR3 runs 14 residues. For the CDR3, the DNA is TGTGCCAGCAGCCAAGGGGGACAGGGATATGGCTACACCTTC. Amino acids: CASSQGGQGYGYTF.

The chain is built from TRBV9 and TRBJ2-1; perhaps TRBD2 as D (7 bases). Germline V lookup: CDR1 SGDLS, CDR2 YYNGEE. Trimming removed 2 bases at V and 0 bases at J, with 9 bases between. CDR3 length: 15 residues. This chain's CDR3 is CASSVGGASYNEQFF. CDR3 nucleotides: TGTGCCAGCAGCGTTGGGGGGGCCTCCTACAATGAGCAGTTCTTC. Filled out from reference TRBV9 and TRBJ2-1, the complete variable domain reads DSGVTQTPKHLITATGQRVTLRCSPRSGDLSVYWYQQSLDQGLQFLIQYYNGEERAKGNILERFSAQQFPDLHSELNLSSLELGDSALYFCASSVGGASYNEQFFGPGTRLTVL.

The chain couples TRBV7-6 to TRBJ2-3; perhaps TRBD2 as D (6 bases). The CDR3 has 14 residues. Between the trimmed V and J ends, which lost 3 bases and 6 bases, there was a span of 13 bases. The germline V gene encodes CDR1 SGHVS and CDR2 FNYEAQ. CDR3 DNA sequence: TGTGCCAGCAGCTTCGGGACTCCACCTGATACGCAGTATTTT. Protein: CASSFGTPPDTQYF.

Sample share makes this clone medium-sized. J is TRBJ2-7 and V is TRBV4-1, with 9 positions matching TRBD2. This CDR3 is 15 amino acids long. After removal of 4 bases from V and 1 base from J, the junction contained 5 bases not matched to a gene. The germline V gene encodes CDR1 MGHRA and CDR2 YSYEKL. CDR3 in DNA: TGCGCCAGCAGCCCGTGGACTAGCGCTTCCTACGAGCAGTACTTC. It codes for CASSPWTSASYEQYF.

This sequence joins TRBV9 and TRBJ2-2; D remains ambiguous. V lost 5 bases and J 4 bases, leaving 9 bases between the germline ends. This CDR3 has 13 amino acids. Germline V gene data show CDR1 as SGDLS and CDR2 as YYNGEE. CDR3 in amino acids: CASRGSGTGELFF. The CDR3 nucleotides read TGTGCCAGCAGAGGGTCGGGCACCGGGGAGCTGTTTTTT.

V usage is TRBV10-3 and J usage is TRBJ2-1, with 14 bases lining up with TRBD2. The germline CDR1 and CDR2 sequences are ENHRY and SYGVKD. The V segment lost 7 bases and the J segment 5 bases; nucleotides outside the gene matches: 13. This CDR3 has 18 amino acids. The CDR3 nucleotides are TGTGCCATCAAACAGGGGTCTCCGGGACTAGCGGGAGACAATGAGCAGTTCTTC. Protein product: CAIKQGSPGLAGDNEQFF.

V usage is TRBV6-5 and J usage is TRBJ2-1; no clear D gene. Trimming stripped 6 bases from V and 5 bases from J, with 17 bases between. CDR1 is MNHEY and CDR2 is SVGAGI in the germline V gene. The CDR3 runs 15 residues. The CDR3 protein is CASSRPEFGDNEQFF. CDR3 nucleotides: TGTGCCAGCAGCCGCCCCGAATTTGGGGACAATGAGCAGTTCTTC.

This clone was counted between two and nine times. The chain uses TRBV5-6 and TRBJ2-5; 7 bases are a match to TRBD2. Trimming at V came to 4 bases and at J to 5 bases, leaving 5 bases not matched to a gene. Germline V gives CDR1 SGHDT, CDR2 YYEEEE. The CDR3 spans 13 residues. The CDR3 DNA is TGTGCCAGCAGCGCCGACGGGAGGGAGACCCAGTACTTC. Protein: CASSADGRETQYF. The full variable domain, with the rest looked up from reference TRBV5-6 and TRBJ2-5, is DAGVTQSPTHLIKTRGQQVTLRCSPKSGHDTVSWYQQALGQGPQFIFQYYEEEERQRGNFPDRFSGHQFPNYSSELNVNALLLGDSALYLCASSADGRETQYFGPGTRLLVL.

V is TRBV6-5 and J is TRBJ1-1; D gene uncertain. Trimming took 5 bases from V and 1 from J, leaving 5 bases between them. There are 12 residues in the CDR3. Germline CDR1 reads MNHEY; CDR2 reads SVGAGI. This chain's CDR3 is CASSLENTEAFF. CDR3 bases: TGTGCCAGCAGTCTGGAGAACACTGAAGCTTTCTTT.

V gene TRBV28 combines with J gene TRBJ2-7, with 7 bases that match TRBD2. CDR1 and CDR2 from the germline V gene are MDHEN and SYDVKM. The V and J ends lost 7 bases and 1 base, in that order; junction bases with no gene match: 7. This CDR3 region has 14 residues. CDR3 loop: CASNRLGGSYEQYF. CDR3 nucleotides: TGTGCCAGCAATCGTCTCGGGGGGTCCTACGAGCAGTACTTC.

The sample holds a few counts of this clone. The J gene is TRBJ2-5, the V gene TRBV5-4, with 7 bases lining up with TRBD1. The CDR3 is 14 amino acids. Germline values: CDR1 SGHNT, CDR2 YYREEE (reference sequence). With 5 bases clipped from V and 2 bases from J, the junction kept 6 bases outside the gene matches. In nucleotides, the CDR3 is TGTGCCAGCAGACCGGGACAGTCACAAGAGACCCAGTACTTC. It encodes CASRPGQSQETQYF. The variable domain in full, with the rest retrieved from reference TRBV5-4 and TRBJ2-5, is ETGVTQSPTHLIKTRGQQVTLRCSSQSGHNTVSWYQQALGQGPQFIFQYYREEENGRGNFPPRFSGLQFPNYSSELNVNALELDDSALYLCASRPGQSQETQYFGPGTRLLVL.

V gene TRBV7-7 combines with J gene TRBJ2-1, with D tentatively TRBD1 (5 bases). CDR1 and CDR2 from the germline V gene are SSHAT and FNYEAQ (reference sequence). With 3 bases removed from V and 4 bases from J, the gap between germline ends came to 13 bases. The CDR3 length is 15 residues. The CDR3 sequence: CASSFSAGPYNEQFF. For the CDR3, the DNA is TGTGCCAGCAGCTTTTCGGCAGGGCCATACAATGAGCAGTTCTTC.

The CDR3 is CASSQAPQGPYEQYF. CDR3 DNA sequence: TGTGCCAGCAGCCAAGCCCCACAGGGGCCCTACGAGCAGTACTTC. The chain is built from TRBV14 and TRBJ2-7; 7 bases map to TRBD1. The CDR3 is 15 amino acids. J gave up 2 bases and V 1 base, and 5 bases lay outside the gene matches. The germline CDR1 and CDR2 sequences are SGHDN and FVKESK.

This clone has just a few counts. The chain employs TRBV7-9 and TRBJ2-2; TRBD2 matches 8 bases. After removal of 8 bases from V and 5 bases from J, the junction contained 4 bases not matched to a gene. Per the germline V gene, CDR1 is SEHNR and CDR2 is FQNEAQ (reference sequence). The CDR3 runs 13 residues. In DNA form, the CDR3 reads TGTGCCAGCCCGGGACTAGAGACCGGGGAGCTGTTTTTT. Amino acids: CASPGLETGELFF.

The chain couples TRBV14 to TRBJ1-2, with D possibly TRBD1 on 6 matching bases. The CDR3 loop spans 18 amino acids. CDR1 SGHDN and CDR2 FVKESK come from the germline V gene. Between the trimmed V and J ends, which lost 0 bases and 7 bases, there was a span of 24 bases. The CDR3 DNA is TGTGCCAGCAGCCAAGATCCCTCCTTGGGCAGGGGATTTATTGGCTACACCTTC. Its translation is CASSQDPSLGRGFIGYTF.

V usage is TRBV6-1 and J usage is TRBJ2-3; 8 bases map to TRBD2. The CDR3 contains 15 residues. The germline gives CDR1 MNHNS, CDR2 SASEGT. The junction had 6 bases not matched to a gene; V was cut back by 6 bases and J by 1 base. The CDR3 sequence: CASRQTGLGTDTQYF. Written as DNA, the CDR3 is TGTGCCAGCAGACAAACGGGACTAGGCACAGATACGCAGTATTTT.

The chain joins TRBV5-1 to TRBJ2-5; a weak D match, TRBD2 (5 bases). The CDR3 covers 14 residues. Germline CDR1 reads SGHRS; CDR2 reads YFSETQ. The V gene lost 0 bases and the J gene lost 1 base, with 7 bases spanning the gap. The CDR3 bases are TGCGCCAGCAGCTTGGCCCTAGCCCAAGAGACCCAGTACTTC. As protein: CASSLALAQETQYF.

This chain uses TRBV7-2 with TRBJ2-1; TRBD1 might be the D (5 bases). V shed 2 bases and J shed 4 bases, with 12 bases lying between them. The CDR3 consists of 15 residues. The germline V gene encodes CDR1 SGHTA and CDR2 FQGNSA. The CDR3 DNA reads as TGTGCCAGCAGCTTAAAACAGGCTTATTACAATGAGCAGTTCTTC. Translating gives CASSLKQAYYNEQFF.

This clone has a handful of counts. The chain links TRBV7-9 to TRBJ2-7; 7 nucleotides line up with TRBD2. This CDR3 contains 12 residues. Germline V gives CDR1 SEHNR, CDR2 FQNEAQ (reference sequence). Unmatched junction bases numbered 0, after V lost 2 bases and J lost 5 bases. In DNA form, the CDR3 reads TGTGCCAGCAGCTTACTAGCGGACGAGCAGTACTTC. It is translated as CASSLLADEQYF.

This CDR3 reads CASSHLLTSPWGNTEAFF. In DNA, the CDR3 is TGCGCCAGCAGTCATTTACTTACCTCGCCATGGGGGAACACTGAAGCTTTCTTT. V usage is TRBV23-1 and J usage is TRBJ1-1; D uncertain. TRBV23-1 is treated as an ORF (open reading frame) with a function not yet certain. V shed 3 bases and J shed 1 base, with 21 bases lying between them. The CDR3 consists of 18 residues.

The chain employs TRBV5-1 and TRBJ1-5; no clear D. Trimming shortened V by 0 bases and J by 3 bases, and 10 bases separated the two germline ends. The CDR3 runs to 15 residues. CDR1 is SGHRS, CDR2 YFSETQ, per germline. CDR3 amino acids: CASSLAGSPNQPQHF. The CDR3 DNA is TGCGCCAGCAGCTTGGCGGGATCCCCCAATCAGCCCCAGCATTTT. Full variable domain (outside the CDR3, taken from reference TRBV5-1 and TRBJ1-5): KAGVTQTPRYLIKTRGQQVTLSCSPISGHRSVSWYQQTPGQGLQFLFEYFSETQRNKGNFPGRFSGRQFSNSRSEMNVSTLELGDSALYLCASSLAGSPNQPQHFGDGTRLSIL.